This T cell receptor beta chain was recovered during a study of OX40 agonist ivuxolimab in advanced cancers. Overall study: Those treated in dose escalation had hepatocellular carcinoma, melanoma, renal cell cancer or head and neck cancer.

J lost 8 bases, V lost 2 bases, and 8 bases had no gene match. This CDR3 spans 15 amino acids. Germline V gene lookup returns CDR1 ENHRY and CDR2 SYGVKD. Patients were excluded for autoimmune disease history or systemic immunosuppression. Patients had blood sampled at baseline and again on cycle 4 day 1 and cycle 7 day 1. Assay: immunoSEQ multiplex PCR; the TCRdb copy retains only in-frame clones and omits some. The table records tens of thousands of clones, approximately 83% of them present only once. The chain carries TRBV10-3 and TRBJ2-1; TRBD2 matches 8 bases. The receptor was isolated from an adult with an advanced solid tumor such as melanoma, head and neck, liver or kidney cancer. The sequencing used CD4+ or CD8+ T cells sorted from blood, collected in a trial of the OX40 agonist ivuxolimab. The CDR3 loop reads CAISEPGGLSDEQFF. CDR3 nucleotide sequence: TGTGCCATCAGTGAGCCGGGGGGGCTAAGCGATGAGCAGTTCTTC.